This T cell receptor beta chain stems from a study of blood T cell repertoires in COVID-19. Study-wide context: The analysed material was cDNA or gDNA that came from T cells, B-cell-depleted T cells, or PBMCs.

Assay used: immunoSEQ multiplex PCR; TCRdb lists only in-frame clones, some missing. The table has under 200,000 clones, 88% seen once. The trim removed 4 bases at V and 3 bases at J, leaving 8 bases unmatched. The CDR3 loop spans 17 amino acids. Germline values: CDR1 SGHVS, CDR2 FNYEAQ. The chain carries TRBV7-6 and TRBJ2-1; TRBD2 matches at 11 bases. The material sequenced was peripheral blood. This sequence originates from a young man with active or convalescent COVID-19. The CDR3 DNA is TGTGCCAGCAGCTCATGGCCGGGACTAGCGGACTACAATGAGCAGTTCTTC. Its translation is CASSSWPGLADYNEQFF.